This TCR beta chain was identified in a study of blood T cell repertoires in COVID-19. Study background: Sites in the United States, Italy and Spain provided acute and convalescent COVID-19 samples. T cells, B-cell-depleted T cells, or PBMCs provided the cDNA or gDNA that served as material.

Per the authors' pipeline: Nucleated cell number was recorded as an estimate derived from reference gene primer amplification. The repertoire was sequenced with immunoSEQ multiplex PCR; TCRdb's copy has only in-frame clones and lacks some. V, J and clone size were drawn from that table, and D and trimming were deduced from the DNA. The sample includes some 67,000 clones, approximately 75% of them seen just once. The CDR3 covers 12 residues. CDR1 and CDR2 (germline): SEHNR, FQNEAQ (reference sequence). Trimming took 6 bases from V and 8 from J; bases not matched to a gene: 6. Sequencing used peripheral blood. The sequence was obtained from a woman aged 55-69 years with acute or convalescent COVID-19. The chain recombines TRBV7-9 with TRBJ1-1; 7 bases line up with TRBD1. The CDR3 reads CASRKVDREAFF. CDR3 bases: TGTGCCAGCAGGAAAGTGGACAGGGAAGCTTTCTTT.